These 6 T cell receptor beta chains share one sample of origin, sequenced in a study of T-cell reconstitution after alpha-beta-depleted transplantation in children. This sample's TCRbeta library carried unique molecular identifier barcodes. Via MiXCR, TCRdb re-called the PCR reads, giving one row per CDR3 protein. The sample contains 500,000 to 650,000 distinct CDR3 sequences, 10% to 15% of which appear only once. The starting material was PBMCs, mostly from graft donor cells, obtained 360 days after TCRalphabeta/CD19-depleted stem cell transplant. The receptors here all came from a male patient between 5 and 17 years old who had a stem cell transplant for acute myeloid leukemia, so the T cells may come from the graft donor.

The V and J genes are TRBV7-2 and TRBJ2-2; 8 nucleotides agree with TRBD2. The CDR3 consists of 15 residues. Germline values: CDR1 SGHTA, CDR2 FQGNSA. The V segment lost 5 bases and the J segment 6 bases; nucleotides outside the gene matches: 8. The CDR3 region is CASSIYTGGPGELFF. The CDR3 DNA follows: TGTGCCAGCAGCATATACACGGGGGGGCCCGGGGAGCTGTTTTTT.

CDR3 residues: CASSISSGAGELFF. CDR3 DNA sequence: TGTGCCAGTAGTATATCCAGTGGGGCCGGGGAGCTGTTTTTT. The gene calls are TRBV19 and TRBJ2-2; D remains unclear. Deletions cut 2 bases from V and 6 bases from J, with 10 bases between. Germline-derived CDR1 and CDR2 are LNHDA and SQIVND (reference sequence). This CDR3 is 14 amino acids long.

This clonotype has at least ten counts. This chain uses TRBV6-5 with TRBJ1-2; the match to TRBD1 covers 10 bases. CDR1 is MNHEY and CDR2 is SVGAGI in the germline V gene. This CDR3 is 15 amino acids long. V dropped 0 bases and J dropped 3; count of bases not matched to a gene: 1. CDR3 in amino acids: CASSYSGTGDYGYTF. CDR3 DNA: TGTGCCAGCAGTTACTCCGGGACAGGGGACTATGGCTACACCTTC.

This chain uses TRBV20-1 with TRBJ1-1; TRBD1 is a possible D gene (6 bases). The germline V gene has CDR1 DFQATT and CDR2 SNEGSKA (reference sequence). CDR3 size: 14 residues. The ends were cut back, 8 bases at V and 1 base at J, with 17 bases in the middle. The DNA for the CDR3 is TGCAGTCCAGCGGGGGGCTTGGGGAACACTGAAGCTTTCTTT. As protein: CSPAGGLGNTEAFF.

This clonotype showed up just a few times. The V and J genes are TRBV7-8 and TRBJ2-1; D is possibly TRBD2 (6 bases). V was clipped by 6 bases and J by 8 bases, with 20 bases between them. The CDR3 is 15 amino acids. Germline CDR1 is SGHVS and CDR2 is FQNEAQ. CDR3 residues: CASRQAGTSGHEQFF. CDR3 DNA: TGTGCCAGCAGACAGGCCGGGACTTCCGGCCATGAGCAGTTCTTC.

J is TRBJ1-5 and V is TRBV7-9; possibly TRBD1 for D (5 bases). The CDR3 loop spans 16 amino acids. V lost 1 base and J lost 3, with 13 bases in between. Germline V gene data show CDR1 as SEHNR and CDR2 as FQNEAQ (reference sequence). In DNA form, the CDR3 reads TGTGCCAGCAGCTTAGGGGAGGGACCCTTCAATCAGCCCCAGCATTTT. Protein product: CASSLGEGPFNQPQHF.